The rows below give T cell receptor beta chains drawn from one sample of a study of blood T cell repertoires in COVID-19. Only in-frame clones appear in the TCRdb table, and some are missing; sequencing was by immunoSEQ multiplex PCR. Of a few hundred thousand clones listed, 85% to 90% were seen once; the top ten hold roughly a tenth. Sample: PBMCs or T cells enriched from blood (not recorded which). All receptors derive from a woman aged 45 to 65 who had recovered from COVID-19. Each CDR3 is given with its conserved first and last residue. Each record gives: J gene, CDR3 length, V gene, D gene, clone size, CDR3 DNA, CDR3 protein. D genes are given only for firm matches. Clone size is shown for a subset of rows, as once, few, many or a class of expanded clone.

TRBJ1-1,10,TRBV2,-,-,TGTGCCAGCAGTGTACGGAGAGCTTTCTTT,CASSVRRAFF
TRBJ1-5,18,TRBV28,TRBD1,-,TGTGCCAGCAGTCACGGGACAGGGGGCTGGAATAGCAATCAGCCCCAGCATTTT,CASSHGTGGWNSNQPQHF
TRBJ1-1,15,TRBV4-1,-,-,TGCGCCAGCAGCCAAAAACTACAGGGATTGACTGAAGCTTTCTTT,CASSQKLQGLTEAFF
TRBJ1-2,12,TRBV6-5,TRBD1,-,TGTGCCAGCAGGACAGGGGTCTATGGCTACACCTTC,CASRTGVYGYTF
TRBJ1-4,15,TRBV6-5,TRBD1,-,TGTGCCATCACCCGGGGGACAGGGTATAATGAAAAACTGTTTTTT,CAITRGTGYNEKLFF
TRBJ1-4,14,TRBV28,TRBD1,-,TGTGCCAGCAGTTTGACAGGGACTAATGAAAAACTGTTTTTT,CASSLTGTNEKLFF
TRBJ1-1,13,TRBV3-1/TRBV3-2,-,once,TGTGCCAGCAGCCAAGACAGCGGGCTGGGAGCTTTCTTT,CASSQDSGLGAFF
TRBJ1-5,17,TRBV7-8,-,-,TGTGCCAGCAGCTTAGTTTCGTCTGGGGCTAGCAATCAGCCCCAGCATTTT,CASSLVSSGASNQPQHF
TRBJ1-6,14,TRBV4-2,-,-,TGTGCCAGCAGCCAAGCTGGGAGGGGTTCACCCCTCCACTTT,CASSQAGRGSPLHF
TRBJ1-5,15,TRBV7-8,-,-,TGTGCCAGCAGCTTTGCAGGGTGGAACAATCAGCCCCAGCATTTT,CASSFAGWNNQPQHF
TRBJ1-2,13,TRBV6-2/TRBV6-3,TRBD1,-,TGTGCCAGCAGTAAGGGGGCGGACTATGGCTACACCTTC,CASSKGADYGYTF
TRBJ2-1,16,TRBV3-1/TRBV3-2,TRBD2,-,TGTGCCAGCAGCCAAGTTGCGGGGGGCGGGGCCAATGAGCAGTTCTTC,CASSQVAGGGANEQFF
TRBJ1-3,14,TRBV28,-,-,TGTGCCAGCAGCCTGACAGGAGCTAGAAACACCATATATTTT,CASSLTGARNTIYF
TRBJ1-1,12,TRBV28,-,-,TGTGCCAGCAGTCCCCGGCCAGGGGTTTGTTTCTTT,CASSPRPGVCFF
TRBJ1-1,14,TRBV4-3,-,-,TGCGCCAGCAGCCAAGACCGTTGGAACACTGAAGCTTTCTTT,CASSQDRWNTEAFF
TRBJ2-3,16,TRBV7-2,-,-,TGTGCCAGCAGCTTAATGGCGGGGGCGAGGGGGGATACGCAGTATTTT,CASSLMAGARGDTQYF
TRBJ2-5,15,TRBV5-1,-,few,TGCGCCAGCAGGGACGAGGGGGGGCCCTGGGAGACCCAGTACTTC,CASRDEGGPWETQYF
TRBJ1-2,14,TRBV27,TRBD1,-,TGTGCCAGCAGTCCGTCCCGGGACAGGGGCGGCTACACCTTC,CASSPSRDRGGYTF
TRBJ1-2,16,TRBV5-1,TRBD1,-,TGCGCCAGCAGCTCCGAGCCAAACAGGGGAAACTATGGCTACACCTTC,CASSSEPNRGNYGYTF
TRBJ1-6,15,TRBV27,TRBD1,-,TGTGCCAGCAGTTTAATTGGACAGGGATTTTCACCCCTCCACTTT,CASSLIGQGFSPLHF
TRBJ2-3,15,TRBV10-3,TRBD2,few,TGTGCCATCAGCTCTAGCGGGGCAGGGTCAGATACGCAGTATTTT,CAISSSGAGSDTQYF
TRBJ2-1,20,TRBV28,TRBD2,-,TGTGCCAGCAGTCCCATAATCCCCTATATTAGCGGGGGGCTCAACAATGAGCAGTTCTTC,CASSPIIPYISGGLNNEQFF
TRBJ1-3,18,TRBV7-9,-,-,TGTGCCAGCAGCCCGTTTGGTACGGGGGGGGCTGCTGGAAACACCATATATTTT,CASSPFGTGGAAGNTIYF
TRBJ2-1,17,TRBV13,TRBD1,once,TGTGCCAGCAGCTTGTTCGACAGGGGCCGACCCCCCAATGAGCAGTTCTTC,CASSLFDRGRPPNEQFF
TRBJ1-5,14,TRBV7-2,TRBD1,-,TGTGCCAGCAGCTCACAGGGGGGAAATCAGCCCCAGCATTTT,CASSSQGGNQPQHF
TRBJ1-1,15,TRBV3-1/TRBV3-2,-,-,TGTGCCAGCAGCCAAGATAGACAGTGGGGCACTGAAGCTTTCTTT,CASSQDRQWGTEAFF
TRBJ1-1,15,TRBV9,-,-,TGTGCCAGCAGCCTAACCGGTGAGGGATGGACTGAAGCTTTCTTT,CASSLTGEGWTEAFF
TRBJ2-7,14,TRBV5-8,-,-,TGTGCCAGCAGCTCAACAGACATTTCCTACGAGCAGTACTTC,CASSSTDISYEQYF
TRBJ1-6,16,TRBV5-1,-,-,TGCGCCAGCAGCCGCCTCGAGCTCTCCTATAATTCACCCCTCCACTTT,CASSRLELSYNSPLHF